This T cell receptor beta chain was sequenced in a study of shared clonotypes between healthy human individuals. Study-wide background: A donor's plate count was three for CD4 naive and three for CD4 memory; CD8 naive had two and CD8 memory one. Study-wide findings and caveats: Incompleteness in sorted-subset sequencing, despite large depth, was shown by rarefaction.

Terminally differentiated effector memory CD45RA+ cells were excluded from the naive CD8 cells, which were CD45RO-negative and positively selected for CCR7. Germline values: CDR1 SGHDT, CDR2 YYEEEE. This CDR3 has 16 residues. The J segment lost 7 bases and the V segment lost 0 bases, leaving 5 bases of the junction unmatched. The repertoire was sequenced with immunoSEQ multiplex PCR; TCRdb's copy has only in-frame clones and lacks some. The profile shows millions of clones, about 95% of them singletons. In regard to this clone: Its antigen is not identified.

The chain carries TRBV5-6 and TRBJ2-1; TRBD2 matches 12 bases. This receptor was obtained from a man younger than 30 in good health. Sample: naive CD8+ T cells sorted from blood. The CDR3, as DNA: TGTGCCAGCAGCTTGGGACTAGCGGGAGTATATAATGAGCAGTTCTTC. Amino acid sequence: CASSLGLAGVYNEQFF.